Below, one T cell receptor beta chain is given with its context. What it binds is unknown. This CDR3 is also generated by other DNA sequences in the sample. Only in-frame clones appear in the TCRdb table, and some are missing; sequencing was by immunoSEQ multiplex PCR. The repertoire holds 7,500 to 10,000 clones, around 74% seen once, with 11% in the top ten. The sample originates from a study of vaccination effects on CD4 cells after COVID-19. Germline CDR1 is LGHNA and CDR2 is YNFKEQ. This CDR3 region has 11 residues. Trimming shortened V by 3 bases and J by 5 bases, and 3 bases separated the two germline ends. Following culture for about ten days, CD4+ T cells were isolated. Either the BNT162b2 or mRNA-1273 vaccine was given to participants in two doses.

This chain joins TRBV4-2 and TRBJ2-3; no definite D call. This TCR was recovered from a human donor who received a COVID-19 vaccine. The input for sequencing was CD4+ T cells from PBMCs cultured without peptide, taken after COVID-19 vaccination. The CDR3 loop is CASSQEDTQYF. The DNA for the CDR3 is TGTGCCAGCAGCCAGGAAGATACGCAGTATTTT.